These T cell receptor beta chains were read from a single sample in a study of T cell changes during pregnancy in multiple sclerosis. TCRdb's copy holds only in-frame clones and misses some; the assay was immunoSEQ multiplex PCR. Here the sample spans roughly 93,000 clones, approximately 90% being singletons. The material sequenced was peripheral blood, taken before pregnancy. The receptors were gathered from a female donor with multiple sclerosis, enrolled in a pregnancy study. CDR3s include the opening cysteine and the closing phenylalanine or tryptophan. The D gene is left open where the match is weak. Clone sizes are given selectively: once, few, many, or a class where the clone is expanded.

v_gene	abundance	j_gene	len	d_gene	CDR3nt	CDR3aa
TRBV9	NA	TRBJ1-3	14	NA	TGTGCCAGCAGCGTAGGAGGGAGAGGAGACACCATATATTTT	CASSVGGRGDTIYF
TRBV7-9	NA	TRBJ1-5	14	NA	TGTGCCAGCAGCCCAACAGGGTGGGATCAGCCCCAGCATTTT	CASSPTGWDQPQHF
TRBV7-9	NA	TRBJ2-1	15	TRBD1	TGTGCCAGCGATGACAGGGGTCTCTCCTACAATGAGCAGTTCTTC	CASDDRGLSYNEQFF
TRBV4-2	NA	TRBJ2-7	15	TRBD2	TGTGCCAGCAGCCAAGAAACTAGCGGGGCCTACGAGCAGTACTTC	CASSQETSGAYEQYF
TRBV4-1	few	TRBJ1-1	15	TRBD1	TGCGCCAGCAGCCAAGGCCTGACAGGGACGGGTGAAGCTTTCTTT	CASSQGLTGTGEAFF
TRBV28	NA	TRBJ1-5	12	NA	TGTGCCAGCACCCTGTTCAATCAGCCCCAGCATTTT	CASTLFNQPQHF
TRBV7-8	NA	TRBJ2-7	15	NA	TGTGCCAGCAGCTTAGAATTGCTAGCTAGGACCGAGCAGTACTTC	CASSLELLARTEQYF
TRBV9	NA	TRBJ1-6	17	TRBD1	TGTGCCAGCAGCGTAGATTCGACAGGGGTCGATAATTCACCCCTCCACTTT	CASSVDSTGVDNSPLHF
TRBV10-2	NA	TRBJ2-1	13	TRBD2	TGCGCCAGCAGTGAGCTAGCGGGCGGTGAGCAGTTCTTC	CASSELAGGEQFF
TRBV9	NA	TRBJ2-2	14	NA	TGTGCCAGCAGAGGGGAGGAAGTCCGCGGGGAGCTGTTTTTT	CASRGEEVRGELFF
TRBV7-2	once	TRBJ1-2	13	TRBD1	TGTGCCAGCAGCTTAGACGGGACAGGGATTTACACCTTC	CASSLDGTGIYTF
TRBV5-1	NA	TRBJ2-2	17	NA	TGCGCCAGCAGGACAGCTGTGGTCCAAGGCGGCACCGGGGAGCTGTTTTTT	CASRTAVVQGGTGELFF
TRBV7-2	NA	TRBJ2-5	16	TRBD2	TGTGCCAGCAGCTTTCGGGAGCGGGGGGTCCAAGAGACCCAGTACTTC	CASSFRERGVQETQYF
TRBV18	NA	TRBJ2-3	16	TRBD2	TGTGCCAGCTCACTACTAGCGGGGGGCGTCCCAGATACGCAGTATTTT	CASSLLAGGVPDTQYF
TRBV5-4	once	TRBJ1-1	13	NA	TGTGCCAGCAGCCTAGACAGGAGGACTGAAGCTTTCTTT	CASSLDRRTEAFF
TRBV2	NA	TRBJ1-2	13	TRBD1	TGTGCCAGCGGGAACAGGGGGCTTAATGGCTACACCTTC	CASGNRGLNGYTF
TRBV4-1	NA	TRBJ2-5	15	NA	TGCGCCAGCAGCTCCCACCGGGACACGGGGGAGACCCAGTACTTC	CASSSHRDTGETQYF
TRBV2	once	TRBJ2-1	14	TRBD2	TGTGCCAGCACTGTAGCGGGAGGGCCTGGTGAGCAGTTCTTC	CASTVAGGPGEQFF
TRBV7-9	NA	TRBJ2-3	15	TRBD1	TGTGCCAGCAGCTTAGGACAGGGGAGGACAGATACGCAGTATTTT	CASSLGQGRTDTQYF
TRBV25-1	NA	TRBJ2-2	14	NA	TGTGCCAGCGCAGGGGCTGGGAACACCGGGGAGCTGTTTTTT	CASAGAGNTGELFF
TRBV7-9	NA	TRBJ2-7	13	NA	TGTGCCAGCACCTCGGGGAGTTTTTACGAGCAGTACTTC	CASTSGSFYEQYF
TRBV28	NA	TRBJ2-7	13	NA	TGTGCCAGCACCTCTCGGGGGTTTTACGAGCAGTACTTC	CASTSRGFYEQYF
TRBV20-1	NA	TRBJ1-2	11	TRBD1	TGCAGTGCGGGGACAGGTGATGGCTACACCTTC	CSAGTGDGYTF
TRBV7-2	once	TRBJ1-1	15	NA	TGTGCCAGCAGCTTAGGGGGCATAATGAACACTGAAGCTTTCTTT	CASSLGGIMNTEAFF
TRBV5-1	NA	TRBJ2-5	13	NA	TGCGCCAGCAGCTTCGGCGGGGAAGAGACCCAGTACTTC	CASSFGGEETQYF
TRBV7-8	NA	TRBJ1-5	16	NA	TGTGCCAGCAGCCTAAGGACAGATTATAGCAATCAGCCCCAGCATTTT	CASSLRTDYSNQPQHF
TRBV27	NA	TRBJ2-7	16	TRBD1	TGTGCCAGCAGTTTATTAGGGGACAGGGGTTTCTACGAGCAGTACTTC	CASSLLGDRGFYEQYF
TRBV6-1	NA	TRBJ1-5	15	NA	TGTGCCAGCAGTGCGTTGGACACAAACAATCAGCCCCAGCATTTT	CASSALDTNNQPQHF
TRBV10-3	NA	TRBJ2-6	17	TRBD2	TGTGCCATCAGTGACTCGGGAGGGAGCTCTGGGGCCAACGTCCTGACTTTC	CAISDSGGSSGANVLTF
TRBV4-1	NA	TRBJ2-7	15	TRBD2	TGCGCCAGCAGCGTAACTAGCGGGAGTATCTACGAGCAGTACTTC	CASSVTSGSIYEQYF
TRBV5-1	NA	TRBJ2-7	17	TRBD1	TGCGCCAGCAGCCCGATCTTCCAAGGGACAGGACTCTACGAGCAGTACTTC	CASSPIFQGTGLYEQYF
TRBV19	NA	TRBJ1-2	15	NA	TGTGCCAGTAGTATAGCCTGGGGGGGCGAAGATGGCTACACCTTC	CASSIAWGGEDGYTF
TRBV5-1	NA	TRBJ2-7	16	NA	TGCGCCAGCAGCTTGGATCGAGCGGGCAACTCCTACGAGCAGTACTTC	CASSLDRAGNSYEQYF
TRBV11-2	NA	TRBJ1-2	14	NA	TGTGCCAGCAGCTTACAGGCCCGCAACTATGGCTACACCTTC	CASSLQARNYGYTF
TRBV5-1	NA	TRBJ2-7	15	TRBD1	TGCGCCAGCAGCTTGGCAAAGACAGGGGGCTCCGAGCAGTACTTC	CASSLAKTGGSEQYF
TRBV9	NA	TRBJ2-1	16	TRBD2	TGTGCCAGCAGCGTAGTCCCTAGCGGGAGTTATAATGAGCAGTTCTTC	CASSVVPSGSYNEQFF
TRBV19	NA	TRBJ2-7	18	TRBD2	TGTGCCAGTAGTATACTGGGACTAGCGGGGGGAAGCTCCTACGAGCAGTACTTC	CASSILGLAGGSSYEQYF
TRBV28	once	TRBJ1-1	14	NA	TGTGCCAGCAGGATTACAGGTTTGAACACTGAAGCTTTCTTT	CASRITGLNTEAFF
TRBV13	once	TRBJ1-1	14	TRBD1	TGTGCCAGCGCTCGAAGGGGGCTGAACACTGAAGCTTTCTTT	CASARRGLNTEAFF
TRBV30	NA	TRBJ2-7	16	TRBD2	TGTGCCTGGGATAAGTCGCGGGGGTTTCTCTCCTACGAGCAGTACTTC	CAWDKSRGFLSYEQYF
TRBV7-9	NA	TRBJ2-7	16	TRBD2	TGTGCCAGCAGTTTGACTAGCGGGAGGCCCCCTTACGAGCAGTACTTC	CASSLTSGRPPYEQYF
TRBV2	NA	TRBJ2-1	15	NA	TGTGCCAGCAGACGGTCCCGTGACTCCTACAATGAGCAGTTCTTC	CASRRSRDSYNEQFF
TRBV2	NA	TRBJ2-1	12	NA	TGTGCCAGCAGGTCTAGCGTCAGGGATCAGTTCTTC	CASRSSVRDQFF
TRBV4-3	NA	TRBJ1-2	18	NA	TGCGCCAGCAGCCAAGATCGGGAGGGAACCCGACCGAGCTATGGCTACACCTTC	CASSQDREGTRPSYGYTF
TRBV27	once	TRBJ2-1	14	TRBD2	TGTGCCAGCAGTTCTAGCGGGACCTACAATGAGCAGTTCTTC	CASSSSGTYNEQFF
TRBV7-9	NA	TRBJ2-5	14	NA	TGTGCCAGCAGCTTCCTCAGGGGTCAGGAGACCCAGTACTTC	CASSFLRGQETQYF
TRBV7-9	NA	TRBJ2-1	19	TRBD2	TGTGCCAGCAGCTTAAATTCCGGACTAGCGGGGAGCTCCTACAATGAGCAGTTCTTC	CASSLNSGLAGSSYNEQFF
TRBV5-1	NA	TRBJ2-5	16	TRBD1	TGCGCCAGCAGCTACACGGGACAGGTACTGCGAGAGACCCAGTACTTC	CASSYTGQVLRETQYF
TRBV5-1	once	TRBJ2-7	15	NA	TGCGCCAGCAGCCCCTGGGGAGATGGGCTTTGGGAGCAGTACTTC	CASSPWGDGLWEQYF
TRBV7-9	NA	TRBJ2-7	16	TRBD1	TGTGCCAGCAGCTCCGGACAGGGGCGAAGCTCCTACGAGCAGTACTTC	CASSSGQGRSSYEQYF
TRBV4-3	NA	TRBJ2-2	18	TRBD2	TGCGCCAGCAGCCAGTACCGACTAGCGGGGGGGAACACCGGGGAGCTGTTTTTT	CASSQYRLAGGNTGELFF
TRBV2	few	TRBJ1-1	14	NA	TGTGCCAGCAGTGTAGCCCGACAGAATACTGAAGCTTTCTTT	CASSVARQNTEAFF